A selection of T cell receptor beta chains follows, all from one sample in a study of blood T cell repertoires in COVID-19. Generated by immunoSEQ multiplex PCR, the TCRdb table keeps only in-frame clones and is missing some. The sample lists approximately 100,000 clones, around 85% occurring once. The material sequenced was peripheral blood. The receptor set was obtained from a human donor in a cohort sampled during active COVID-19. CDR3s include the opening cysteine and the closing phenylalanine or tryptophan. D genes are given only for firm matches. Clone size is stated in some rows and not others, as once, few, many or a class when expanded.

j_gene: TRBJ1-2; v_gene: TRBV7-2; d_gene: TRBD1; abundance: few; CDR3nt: TGTGCCAGCAGCTTAGACAGGGGGCCCTATGGCTACACCTTC; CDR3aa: CASSLDRGPYGYTF
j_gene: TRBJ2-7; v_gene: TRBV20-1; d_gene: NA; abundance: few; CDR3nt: TGCAGTGCTAGTGGCAGGGCTGATTTCTACGAGCAGTACTTC; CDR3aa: CSASGRADFYEQYF
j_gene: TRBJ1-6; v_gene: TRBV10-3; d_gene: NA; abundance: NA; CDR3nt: TGTGCCACGGGCCCCGCTACAGGGTCATTTAACACTTCACCCCTCCACTTT; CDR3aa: CATGPATGSFNTSPLHF
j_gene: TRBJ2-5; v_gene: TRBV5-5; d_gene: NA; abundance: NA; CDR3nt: TGTGCCAGCAGCTCCTCCGGAGAATGGGAGACCCAGTACTTC; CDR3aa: CASSSSGEWETQYF
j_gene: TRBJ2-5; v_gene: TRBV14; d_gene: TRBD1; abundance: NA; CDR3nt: TGTGCCAGCACCCTGAGGTCGGGACAGAACCAAGAGACCCAGTACTTC; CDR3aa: CASTLRSGQNQETQYF
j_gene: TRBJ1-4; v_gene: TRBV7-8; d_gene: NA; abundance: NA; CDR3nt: TGTGCCAGCAGCGTTGCACGGGGCGGGGGTAATGAAAAACTGTTTTTT; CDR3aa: CASSVARGGGNEKLFF
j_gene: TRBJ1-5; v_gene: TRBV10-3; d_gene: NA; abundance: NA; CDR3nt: TGTGCCATCAGTGAGTCCGGCCGGGAGCCCCAGCATTTT; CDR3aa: CAISESGREPQHF
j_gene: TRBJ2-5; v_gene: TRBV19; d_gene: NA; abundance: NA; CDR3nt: TGTGCCAGTAGTATCAACAGACAAGAGACCCAGTACTTC; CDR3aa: CASSINRQETQYF
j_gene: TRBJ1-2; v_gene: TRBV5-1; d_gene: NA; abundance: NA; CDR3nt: TGCGCCAGCAGCTTGGGCGGGGGAGGCTACACCTTC; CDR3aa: CASSLGGGGYTF
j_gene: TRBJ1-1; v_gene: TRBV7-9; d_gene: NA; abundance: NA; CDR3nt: TGTGCCAGCAGCTCAATCCCCCCGGGGGCTGAAGCTTTCTTT; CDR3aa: CASSSIPPGAEAFF
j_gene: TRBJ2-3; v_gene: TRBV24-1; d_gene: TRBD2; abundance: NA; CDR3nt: TGTGCCACCAGTGACTCGCGGGGGAGAGATACGCAGTATTTT; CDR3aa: CATSDSRGRDTQYF
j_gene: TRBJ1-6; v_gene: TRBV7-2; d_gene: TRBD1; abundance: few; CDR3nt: TGTGCCAGCAGCTCCGCGACAGGGGGCCTTTCACCCCTCCACTTT; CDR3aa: CASSSATGGLSPLHF
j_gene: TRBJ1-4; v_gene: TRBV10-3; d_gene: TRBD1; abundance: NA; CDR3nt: TGTGCCATCAGTGAGCCAGGGGGCGCCGATGAAAAACTGTTTTTT; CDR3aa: CAISEPGGADEKLFF
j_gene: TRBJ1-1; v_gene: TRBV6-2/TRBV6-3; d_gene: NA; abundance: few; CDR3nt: TGTGCCAGCAGTCCCGGACTTGAAGCTTTCTTT; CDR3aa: CASSPGLEAFF
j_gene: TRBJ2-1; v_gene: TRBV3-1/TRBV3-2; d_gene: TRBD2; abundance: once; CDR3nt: TGTGCCAGCAGCCAACCTGATCAAGCGGGAGGACTTTACAATGAGCAGTTCTTC; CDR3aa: CASSQPDQAGGLYNEQFF
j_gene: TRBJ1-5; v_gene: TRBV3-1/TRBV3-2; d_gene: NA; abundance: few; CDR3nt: TGTGCCAGCAGCGACATACATCTTTGGCATCATCAGCCCCAGCATTTT; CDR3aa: CASSDIHLWHHQPQHF
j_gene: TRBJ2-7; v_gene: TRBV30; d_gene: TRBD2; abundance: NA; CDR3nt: TGTGCCTGGAGTGTAGGGCAGGGACTAGTGGAGCAGTACTTC; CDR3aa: CAWSVGQGLVEQYF
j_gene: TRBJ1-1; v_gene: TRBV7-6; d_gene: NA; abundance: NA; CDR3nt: TGTGCCAGCAGCTTAGTTGTTGCGGGATTGGACACTGAAGCTTTCTTT; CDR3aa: CASSLVVAGLDTEAFF
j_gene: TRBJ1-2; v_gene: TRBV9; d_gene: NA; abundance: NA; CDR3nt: TGTGCCAGCAGCCCGGCGGACAGAGTTAACTATGGCTACACCTTC; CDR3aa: CASSPADRVNYGYTF
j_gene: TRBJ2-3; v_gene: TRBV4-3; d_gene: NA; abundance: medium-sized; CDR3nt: TGCGCCAGCAGCCAAGGCTTCAGGAGCACAGATACGCAGTATTTT; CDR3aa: CASSQGFRSTDTQYF
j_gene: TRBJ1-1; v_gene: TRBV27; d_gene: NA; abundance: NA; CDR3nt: TGTGCCAGCAGTTTACGGGCGGGCACTGAAGCTTTCTTT; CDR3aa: CASSLRAGTEAFF
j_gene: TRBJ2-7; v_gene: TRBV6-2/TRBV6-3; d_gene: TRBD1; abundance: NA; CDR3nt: TGTGCCAGCAGTTACTCAGGGACAGGGGTCTACGAGCAGTACTTC; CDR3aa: CASSYSGTGVYEQYF
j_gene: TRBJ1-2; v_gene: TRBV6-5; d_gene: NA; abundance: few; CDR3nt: TGTGCCAGCAGACCACACTTGGACACGACCGGCTACACCTTC; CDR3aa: CASRPHLDTTGYTF
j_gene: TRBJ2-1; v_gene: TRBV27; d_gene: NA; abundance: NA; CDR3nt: TGTGCCAGCAGTGGGGGCTGGTCCTACAATGAGCAGTTCTTC; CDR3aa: CASSGGWSYNEQFF
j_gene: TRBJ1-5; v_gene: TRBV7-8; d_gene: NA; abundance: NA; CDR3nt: TGTGCCAGCAGCTACAGGGTGGGACAGCCCCAGCATTTT; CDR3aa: CASSYRVGQPQHF
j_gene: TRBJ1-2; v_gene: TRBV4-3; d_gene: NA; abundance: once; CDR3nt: TGCGCCAGCAGCCAAGAGTTAAGTAGGAGGGGCGCGTATGGCTACACCTTC; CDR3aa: CASSQELSRRGAYGYTF
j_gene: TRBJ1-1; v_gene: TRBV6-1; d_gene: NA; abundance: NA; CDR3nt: TGTGCCAGCAGTGAAGTACGAAGGGACACTTCTCCGAACACTGAAGCTTTCTTT; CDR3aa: CASSEVRRDTSPNTEAFF
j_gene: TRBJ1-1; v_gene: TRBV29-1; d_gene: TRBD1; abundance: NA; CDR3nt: TGCAGCGTTGCCCGGGACAGGATGAACACTGAAGCTTTCTTT; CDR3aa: CSVARDRMNTEAFF
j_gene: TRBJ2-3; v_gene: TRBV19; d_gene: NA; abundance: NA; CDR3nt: TGTGCCAGTAGTACCACCACTCTGTCAGATACGCAGTATTTT; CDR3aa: CASSTTTLSDTQYF
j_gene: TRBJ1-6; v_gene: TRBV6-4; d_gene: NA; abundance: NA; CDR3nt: TGTGCCAGCAGTGACGCGATAAGTTCACCCCTCCACTTT; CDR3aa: CASSDAISSPLHF
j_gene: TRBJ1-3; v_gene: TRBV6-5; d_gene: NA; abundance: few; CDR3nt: TGTGCCAGCACCGCAGGGCGCCCGGGAAACACCATATATTTT; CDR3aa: CASTAGRPGNTIYF
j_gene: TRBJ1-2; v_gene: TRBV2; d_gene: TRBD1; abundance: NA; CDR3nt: TGTGCCAGCAGGAAAGAGGGGACAGCCGACGGCTACACCTTC; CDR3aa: CASRKEGTADGYTF
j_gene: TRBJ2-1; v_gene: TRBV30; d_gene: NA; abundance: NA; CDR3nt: TGTGCCTGGAGTGTAGTAGCTCGACCCTACAATGAGCAGTTCTTC; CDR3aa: CAWSVVARPYNEQFF
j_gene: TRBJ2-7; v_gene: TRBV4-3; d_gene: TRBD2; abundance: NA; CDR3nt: TGCGCCAGCAGCCAAGATTGGACAACTAGCGGAGTGGCTTACGAGCAGTACTTC; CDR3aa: CASSQDWTTSGVAYEQYF
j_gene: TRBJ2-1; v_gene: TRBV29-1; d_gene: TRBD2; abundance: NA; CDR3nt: TGCAGCGTTAAGCGGGAGGATCGGTATTCGACATCTTACAATGAGCAGTTCTTC; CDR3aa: CSVKREDRYSTSYNEQFF
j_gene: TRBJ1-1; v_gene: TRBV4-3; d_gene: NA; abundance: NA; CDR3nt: TGCGCCAGCAGCCAAAGTGGGGGGGGCACTGAAGCTTTCTTT; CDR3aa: CASSQSGGGTEAFF
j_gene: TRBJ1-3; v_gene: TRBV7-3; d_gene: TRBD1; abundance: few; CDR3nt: TGTGCCAGCAGCCTGACAGGGCTTTCCTCTGGAAACACCATATATTTT; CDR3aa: CASSLTGLSSGNTIYF
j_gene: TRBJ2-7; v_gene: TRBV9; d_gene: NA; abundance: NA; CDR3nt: TGTGCCAGCAGCGTAGGTTTAGCGGCCTCCTACGAGCAGTACTTC; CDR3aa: CASSVGLAASYEQYF
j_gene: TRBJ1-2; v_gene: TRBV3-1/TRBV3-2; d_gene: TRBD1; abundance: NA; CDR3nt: TGTGCCAGCTCCCGAGACAGGGCTGGCTACACCTTC; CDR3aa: CASSRDRAGYTF
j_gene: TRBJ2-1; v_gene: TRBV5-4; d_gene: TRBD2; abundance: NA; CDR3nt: TGTGCCAGCAGCCGGGGGGGACTTCTCTACAATGAGCAGTTCTTC; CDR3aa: CASSRGGLLYNEQFF
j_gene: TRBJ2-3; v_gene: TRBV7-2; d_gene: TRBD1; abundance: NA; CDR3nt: TGTGCCAGCAGCTTAGTACAGGGGTCGGGTACGCAGTATTTT; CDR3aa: CASSLVQGSGTQYF
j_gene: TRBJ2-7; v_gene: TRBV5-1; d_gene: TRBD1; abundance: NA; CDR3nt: TGCGCCAGCAGCCCTCCGGGACAGGGTCGCGAGCAGTACTTC; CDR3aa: CASSPPGQGREQYF
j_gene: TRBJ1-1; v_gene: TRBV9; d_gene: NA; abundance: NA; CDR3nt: TGTGCCAGCAGCTTTGGGCATTTGAACACTGAAGCTTTCTTT; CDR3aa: CASSFGHLNTEAFF
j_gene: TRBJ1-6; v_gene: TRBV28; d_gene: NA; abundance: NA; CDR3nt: TGTGCCAGCAGACTACCCATTTCACCCCTCCACTTT; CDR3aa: CASRLPISPLHF
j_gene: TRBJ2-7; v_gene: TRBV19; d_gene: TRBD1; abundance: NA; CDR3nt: TGTGCCAGTAGTATAGAGAGAAGGACAGGGTTTGCGATGCAGTACTTC; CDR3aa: CASSIERRTGFAMQYF
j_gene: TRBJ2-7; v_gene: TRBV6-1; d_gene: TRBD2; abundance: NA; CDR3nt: TGTGCCAGCAGTGAATCGGGAGGACCCTACGAGCAGTACTTC; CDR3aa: CASSESGGPYEQYF
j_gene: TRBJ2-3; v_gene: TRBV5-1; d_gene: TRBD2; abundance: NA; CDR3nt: TGCGCCAGCAGCTTGGTTCGCGGGGGGCAAGATACGCAGTATTTT; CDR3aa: CASSLVRGGQDTQYF
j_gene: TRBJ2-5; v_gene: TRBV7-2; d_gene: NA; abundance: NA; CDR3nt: TGTGCCAGCAGGAGGGAGGAGACCCAGTACTTC; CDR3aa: CASRREETQYF
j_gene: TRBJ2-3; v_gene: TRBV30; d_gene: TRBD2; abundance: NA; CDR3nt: TGTGCCTGGAACTCCCGGACTAGTATCGTTCAAGATACGCAGTATTTT; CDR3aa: CAWNSRTSIVQDTQYF